This T cell receptor beta chain stems from a study of liver allograft versus peripheral blood T cells. Looking at the study overall: Recipients' peripheral blood T cell receptor repertoires were compared with those in transplanted livers.

CDR1 and CDR2 from the germline V gene are SGHTA and FQGNSA. Trimming removed 0 bases from V and 1 base from J, with 3 bases in between. The CDR3 spans 13 residues. TCRdb independently ran MiXCR on the reads; one entry per CDR3 protein. The sample lists about 9,200 distinct CDR3 sequences, roughly a quarter occurring once. The TCR sequence derives from a human patient who had a liver transplant. The graft donor may account for some of the T cells. The chain is built from TRBV7-2 and TRBJ1-1; D gene uncertain. In DNA, the CDR3 is TGTGCCAGCAGCTTAGCTGAGAACACTGAAGCTTTCTTT. Protein product: CASSLAENTEAFF.